The 4 T cell receptor beta chains in this list originate from one sample, sequenced in a study of beta chain features in type 1 diabetes (dated by TCRdb to about 2018). Receptors were amplified or captured by the immunoSEQ multiplex PCR assay. The entire isolated RNA was reverse transcribed using the High Capacity cDNA Reverse Transcription Kit, and thus expressed TCRB transcripts were sequenced. The source is immuneACCESS, and TCRdb retained only in-frame sequences with V and J called. Part of the clones is not carried over; for the studies checked, unresolved V genes explain less than half of this, and the remainder is unexplained. For this sample there are 140,000 to 150,000 clones; under 60% appear just once. The ten top clones hold 0.4% to 0.5% of the sample. Sequenced material: Tregs from blood. The cell subset or site label for this specimen denotes: regulatory CD4+ T cells. The receptor source for this set is a man between 18 and 35 years old in good health.

This rearrangement joins TRBV6-5 to TRBJ1-6, with D perhaps matching TRBD1 (5 bases). The germline V and J ends were trimmed by 2 bases and 10 bases, with 12 bases remaining between them. Germline CDR1 MNHEY, CDR2 SVGAGI. CDR3 length equals 14 residues. In DNA form, the CDR3 reads TGTGCCAGCAGTTACAGGGCAGGGCTCTCACCCCTCCACTTT. Its translation: CASSYRAGLSPLHF.

A single count supports this clone. The rearrangement links TRBV4-1 to TRBJ2-5; 9 bases are a match to TRBD2. Trimming removed 5 bases from V and 4 bases from J; junction bases left unmatched: 5. CDR3 length: 14 amino acids. Germline V gene lookup returns CDR1 MGHRA and CDR2 YSYEKL. The CDR3 nucleotides are TGCGCCAGCAGCACACCGGGACTAGCAGAGACCCAGTACTTC. Translating it yields CASSTPGLAETQYF.

The chain recombines TRBV5-1 with TRBJ2-7, with D possibly being TRBD2 (5 bases). This CDR3 contains 15 residues. Trimming removed 2 bases from V and 5 bases from J, with 17 bases in between. Germline CDR1 is SGHRS and CDR2 is YFSETQ. The DNA for the CDR3 is TGCGCCAGCAGCTTAAATCGGGCGGGCCGGGACGAGCAGTACTTC. Protein product: CASSLNRAGRDEQYF.

CDR3 in amino acids: CASSLASGGREQYF. The CDR3 DNA reads TGTGCCAGCAGCTTAGCCAGCGGGGGTCGGGAGCAGTACTTC. The chain combines TRBV7-2 with TRBJ2-7; 8 nucleotides line up with TRBD2. This CDR3 is 14 amino acids long. Germline values: CDR1 SGHTA, CDR2 FQGNSA. V shed 0 bases, J shed 7 bases, and the junction held 5 bases outside the gene matches.